Listed below are T cell receptor beta chains from one sample, sequenced in a study of early T cells in non-severe SARS-CoV-2 infection. TCRdb ran MiXCR on the 5' RACE reads and lists one entry per CDR3 protein. Of tens of thousands of distinct CDR3 sequences in the sample, approximately 6.9% were seen once. Sequences were derived from whole blood, sampled at baseline. These receptors originate from an adult who was a healthcare worker with PCR-confirmed SARS-CoV-2 infection or an uninfected control (not recorded which). CDR3s include the opening cysteine and the closing phenylalanine or tryptophan. The D gene is left open where the match is weak. Rows may omit the clone size; those that give it use once, few, many or a size class.

V gene: TRBV20-1; D gene: NA; clone size: few; J gene: TRBJ1-2; CDR3 DNA: TGCAGTGCATCGGACGGATATGGCTACACCTTC; CDR3 protein: CSASDGYGYTF
V gene: TRBV5-1; D gene: NA; clone size: many; J gene: TRBJ2-1; CDR3 DNA: TGCGCCAGCAGCACCTCGACCAGAGTCACCCTTAATGAGCAGTTCTTC; CDR3 protein: CASSTSTRVTLNEQFF
V gene: TRBV10-3; D gene: TRBD2; clone size: NA; J gene: TRBJ2-3; CDR3 DNA: TGTGCCATCAGTGGGACTAGCGGGTTAGGAGATACGCAGTATTTT; CDR3 protein: CAISGTSGLGDTQYF
V gene: TRBV12-3/TRBV12-4; D gene: NA; clone size: few; J gene: TRBJ1-2; CDR3 DNA: TGTGCCAGCAGTTTTGAGTCTGGCTACACCTTC; CDR3 protein: CASSFESGYTF
V gene: TRBV21-1; D gene: NA; clone size: medium-sized; J gene: TRBJ2-2; CDR3 DNA: TGTGCCAGCAGCAGAAACGCGATGGGACTAAGGAACACCGGGGAGCTGTTTTTT; CDR3 protein: CASSRNAMGLRNTGELFF
V gene: TRBV7-2; D gene: NA; clone size: few; J gene: TRBJ2-3; CDR3 DNA: TGTGCCAGCAGCTTAGGGGGGGCGGATACGCAGTATTTT; CDR3 protein: CASSLGGADTQYF
V gene: TRBV11-2; D gene: TRBD1; clone size: NA; J gene: TRBJ2-1; CDR3 DNA: TGTGCCAGCAGCTTCGGACAGGGGAATGAGCAGTTCTTC; CDR3 protein: CASSFGQGNEQFF
V gene: TRBV5-1; D gene: TRBD2; clone size: few; J gene: TRBJ2-1; CDR3 DNA: TGCGCCAGCAGCTTGGAGGCTAGCGGGAGTATGAACAATGAGCAGTTCTTC; CDR3 protein: CASSLEASGSMNNEQFF
V gene: TRBV14; D gene: NA; clone size: few; J gene: TRBJ1-6; CDR3 DNA: TGTGCCAGCAGCACCGGGAGGGCCTATTCACCCCTCCACTTT; CDR3 protein: CASSTGRAYSPLHF
V gene: TRBV11-2; D gene: NA; clone size: many; J gene: TRBJ1-2; CDR3 DNA: TGTGCCAGCAGCTTAGAAAGGGGGGACTATGGCTACACCTTC; CDR3 protein: CASSLERGDYGYTF
V gene: TRBV19; D gene: NA; clone size: NA; J gene: TRBJ1-1; CDR3 DNA: TGTGCCAGTAGTTTGGGGACAAAAGGCCAGGCTTTCTTT; CDR3 protein: CASSLGTKGQAFF
V gene: TRBV25-1; D gene: TRBD1; clone size: many; J gene: TRBJ1-1; CDR3 DNA: TGTGCCAGCAGTGAATGGGGGCTTGGAGGGGGCCTCACTGAAGCTTTCTTT; CDR3 protein: CASSEWGLGGGLTEAFF
V gene: TRBV7-8; D gene: NA; clone size: NA; J gene: TRBJ1-4; CDR3 DNA: TGTGCCAGCAGCTTTCAGGGCCCAGGAGAAAAACTGTTTTTT; CDR3 protein: CASSFQGPGEKLFF
V gene: TRBV5-1; D gene: NA; clone size: many; J gene: TRBJ1-1; CDR3 DNA: TGCGCCAGCAGCTTGGATATCCCGGGGACTGAAGCTTTCTTT; CDR3 protein: CASSLDIPGTEAFF
V gene: TRBV7-2; D gene: NA; clone size: medium-sized; J gene: TRBJ2-7; CDR3 DNA: TGTGCCAGCAGCTTAGGACGGGGGGAGCAGTACTTC; CDR3 protein: CASSLGRGEQYF
V gene: TRBV29-1; D gene: TRBD2; clone size: NA; J gene: TRBJ2-3; CDR3 DNA: TGCAGCGTGAGACTAGCGGGAGGCACAGATACGCAGTATTTT; CDR3 protein: CSVRLAGGTDTQYF
V gene: TRBV18; D gene: TRBD1; clone size: NA; J gene: TRBJ1-3; CDR3 DNA: TGTGCCAGCTCACCGATTTCGACAGGGGAGCTCTTTGGAAACACCATATATTTT; CDR3 protein: CASSPISTGELFGNTIYF
V gene: TRBV7-9; D gene: NA; clone size: many; J gene: TRBJ2-3; CDR3 DNA: TGTGCCAGCAGCCTTGCCGGCAGCTTAAGGACAGATACGCAGTATTTT; CDR3 protein: CASSLAGSLRTDTQYF
V gene: TRBV10-3; D gene: TRBD1; clone size: NA; J gene: TRBJ1-2; CDR3 DNA: TGTGCCATCAGTCAACCACAGGGGGCTACGAGCTACACCTTC; CDR3 protein: CAISQPQGATSYTF
V gene: TRBV14; D gene: NA; clone size: few; J gene: TRBJ2-1; CDR3 DNA: TGTGCCAGCAGCCATCGGCTAGAGCAGTTCTTC; CDR3 protein: CASSHRLEQFF
V gene: TRBV14; D gene: NA; clone size: many; J gene: TRBJ1-2; CDR3 DNA: TGTGCCAGCAGCCAAAATACGGGAGGTGGCTACACCTTC; CDR3 protein: CASSQNTGGGYTF
V gene: TRBV27; D gene: NA; clone size: NA; J gene: TRBJ2-2; CDR3 DNA: TGTGCCAGCAGTTTATCGGGAAGAGCGAACACCGGGGAGCTGTTTTTT; CDR3 protein: CASSLSGRANTGELFF
V gene: TRBV20-1; D gene: TRBD1; clone size: NA; J gene: TRBJ2-7; CDR3 DNA: TGCAGTGCCCCGAGGGACAGATCCTACGAGCAGTACTTC; CDR3 protein: CSAPRDRSYEQYF
V gene: TRBV6-1; D gene: NA; clone size: many; J gene: TRBJ1-4; CDR3 DNA: TGTGCCAGCGTTGGGGGGGTTGCTAATGAAAAACTGTTTTTT; CDR3 protein: CASVGGVANEKLFF
V gene: TRBV20-1; D gene: TRBD1; clone size: many; J gene: TRBJ1-5; CDR3 DNA: TGCAGTGCTAGAGATTCCAGACCGGGACAGAGTAGCAATCAGCCCCAGCATTTT; CDR3 protein: CSARDSRPGQSSNQPQHF
V gene: TRBV27; D gene: TRBD2; clone size: many; J gene: TRBJ2-5; CDR3 DNA: TGTGCCAGCAGTCCGGGGACTAGCGGGAGTGGAGAGACCCAGTACTTC; CDR3 protein: CASSPGTSGSGETQYF
V gene: TRBV20-1; D gene: TRBD2; clone size: many; J gene: TRBJ2-7; CDR3 DNA: TGCAGTGCTAGTACCGGGAGGGTTTACGAGCAGTACTTC; CDR3 protein: CSASTGRVYEQYF
V gene: TRBV27; D gene: NA; clone size: NA; J gene: TRBJ1-1; CDR3 DNA: TGTGCCAGCAGTCCAATCGCTACTGAAGCTTTCTTT; CDR3 protein: CASSPIATEAFF
V gene: TRBV5-1; D gene: TRBD1; clone size: few; J gene: TRBJ2-3; CDR3 DNA: TGCGCCAGCAGCTCCGGACAGGGGGCAGATACGCAGTATTTT; CDR3 protein: CASSSGQGADTQYF
V gene: TRBV24-1; D gene: NA; clone size: few; J gene: TRBJ2-5; CDR3 DNA: TGTGCCACCAGTGATACCCACCAAAGGGAGACCCAGTACTTC; CDR3 protein: CATSDTHQRETQYF
V gene: TRBV3-1; D gene: TRBD1; clone size: many; J gene: TRBJ2-3; CDR3 DNA: TGTGCCAGCAGCCAAGGGACAGGGGGCCTCACAGATACGCAGTATTTT; CDR3 protein: CASSQGTGGLTDTQYF
V gene: TRBV7-3; D gene: NA; clone size: NA; J gene: TRBJ2-2; CDR3 DNA: TGTGCCAGCACCCCCAACACCGGGGAGCTGTTTTTT; CDR3 protein: CASTPNTGELFF
V gene: TRBV12-3/TRBV12-4; D gene: NA; clone size: many; J gene: TRBJ2-1; CDR3 DNA: TGTGCCAGCAGGAATAGTAGAGGGCAGTTCTTC; CDR3 protein: CASRNSRGQFF
V gene: TRBV19; D gene: TRBD1; clone size: few; J gene: TRBJ1-1; CDR3 DNA: TGTGCCAGTTCCCACCAGGGGGTGTGGACTGAAGTTTTCTTT; CDR3 protein: CASSHQGVWTEVFF
V gene: TRBV20-1; D gene: NA; clone size: few; J gene: TRBJ1-1; CDR3 DNA: TGCAGTGCTAGAGAGGGGGCAGGCACTGAAGCTTTCTTT; CDR3 protein: CSAREGAGTEAFF
V gene: TRBV27; D gene: TRBD2; clone size: few; J gene: TRBJ2-5; CDR3 DNA: TGTGCCAGCAGTTCCCCCCGGACTAGCGGACTATACCAAGAGACCCAGTACTTC; CDR3 protein: CASSSPRTSGLYQETQYF
V gene: TRBV9; D gene: NA; clone size: few; J gene: TRBJ2-3; CDR3 DNA: TGTGCCAGCAGCGTAGTCCCGCAGGGTTTAGATACGCAGTATTTT; CDR3 protein: CASSVVPQGLDTQYF
V gene: TRBV5-1; D gene: NA; clone size: NA; J gene: TRBJ2-5; CDR3 DNA: TGCGCCAGCAAGGAAGGCCCAGAGACCCAGTACTTC; CDR3 protein: CASKEGPETQYF
V gene: TRBV7-2; D gene: NA; clone size: few; J gene: TRBJ2-3; CDR3 DNA: TGTGCCAGCACCCTAAAAGGTTCCGGCACAGATACGCAGTATTTT; CDR3 protein: CASTLKGSGTDTQYF
V gene: TRBV7-9; D gene: TRBD2; clone size: NA; J gene: TRBJ2-3; CDR3 DNA: TGTGCCAGCAGCACCCGGACTAGCGGAGATACGCAGTATTTT; CDR3 protein: CASSTRTSGDTQYF
V gene: TRBV12-3/TRBV12-4; D gene: NA; clone size: few; J gene: TRBJ2-1; CDR3 DNA: TGTGCCAGCAGTCCCGGTGAGGATGAGCAGTTCTTC; CDR3 protein: CASSPGEDEQFF